Below, 8 T cell receptor beta chains from the same sample are listed, as sequenced in a study of T cells in Graves' hyperthyroidism and ophthalmopathy. Amplification of TCR beta CDR3 regions was performed using RNA transcripts as template. Primed by the HTBI set, a first-round RT-PCR was run on the TCR CDR3. TCRdb reprocessed the multiplex PCR reads with MiXCR, giving one entry per CDR3 protein. The sample consists of 550,000 to 850,000 distinct CDR3 sequences, around 19% of them appearing once. Source material: blood. These receptors came from a woman aged 50 to 60 with Graves' hyperthyroidism that later progressed to Graves' ophthalmopathy.

Only a few counts were recorded for this clonotype. V usage is TRBV12-3 or TRBV12-4 and J usage is TRBJ2-1; D gene unclear. The CDR3 is made up of 14 amino acids. Between the trimmed V and J ends, which lost 4 bases and 1 base, there was a span of 8 bases. CDR3 bases: TGTGCCAGCAGTTCGGCCAAGTCCTACAATGAGCAGTTCTTC. Residues: CASSSAKSYNEQFF.

CDR3 in DNA: TGCGCCAGCAGCTTGATACAGGGAGGCAATGAGCAGTTCTTC. It translates to CASSLIQGGNEQFF. The chain employs TRBV5-1 and TRBJ2-1; D may correspond to TRBD1 or TRBD2 (6 bases each). Trimming took off 1 base at V and 6 bases at J, with 11 bases between the two ends. In germline, CDR1 is SGHRS, CDR2 YFSETQ. This CDR3 contains 14 residues.

Only a few counts were recorded for this clonotype. This chain uses TRBV12-3 or TRBV12-4 with TRBJ2-2; 8 nucleotides agree with TRBD2. J lost 0 bases, V lost 3 bases, and 9 bases had no gene match. This CDR3 contains 18 residues. CDR3 protein: CASSFVPGGPANTGELFF. The DNA for the CDR3 is TGTGCCAGCAGTTTCGTCCCGGGGGGGCCCGCGAACACCGGGGAGCTGTTTTTT.

The V and J genes are TRBV25-1 and TRBJ2-2, with TRBD1 matching 9 bases. Germline V gene sequence: CDR1 MGHDK, CDR2 SYGVNS. V shed 4 bases and J 6 bases; nucleotides not matched to a gene: 21. The CDR3 totals 20 residues. The CDR3: CASSGRDRVFVGPVSGELFF. Here the CDR3 DNA reads TGTGCCAGCAGTGGCCGGGACAGGGTTTTTGTTGGGCCCGTCTCCGGGGAGCTGTTTTTT.

The table lists this clonotype with many counts. The chain recombines TRBV12-3 or TRBV12-4 with TRBJ2-7; TRBD2 might be the D (6 bases). The V end lost 5 bases, the J end lost 5 bases, and 19 bases lay between the germline ends. The CDR3 runs 15 residues. The CDR3: CASSVRDLQDHEQYF. The CDR3 nucleotides are TGTGCCAGCAGTGTCCGGGACTTACAGGACCACGAGCAGTACTTC.

This clonotype was seen repeatedly, ten times or more. This sequence joins TRBV7-9 and TRBJ2-5; 11 nucleotides line up with TRBD1. The germline CDR1 and CDR2 sequences are SEHNR and FQNEAQ (reference sequence). V was pared by 5 bases and J by 5 bases, with 13 bases of the junction left unmatched. This CDR3 spans 17 amino acids. For the CDR3, the DNA is TGTGCCAGCAGCCGTTCCGGGACAGGGGGTGCGGAGGAGACCCAGTACTTC. Residues: CASSRSGTGGAEETQYF. Full variable domain (outside the CDR3, taken from reference TRBV7-9 and TRBJ2-5): DTGVSQNPRHKITKRGQNVTFRCDPISEHNRLYWYRQTLGQGPEFLTYFQNEAQLEKSRLLSDRFSAERPKGSFSTLEIQRTEQGDSAMYLCASSRSGTGGAEETQYFGPGTRLLVL.

The rearrangement joins TRBV12-5 to TRBJ2-3, with D uncertain. Germline loops: CDR1 LGHNT, CDR2 FRNRAP. This CDR3 has 14 residues. V was trimmed by 5 bases and J by 4 bases, leaving 13 bases between them. CDR3 nucleotide sequence: TGTGCTAGTGGTCCGGAAGCACAGCCAGATACGCAGTATTTT. It specifies CASGPEAQPDTQYF.

This clonotype was recorded many times. The V and J genes are TRBV7-8 and TRBJ2-2; no firm D call. V shed 1 base and J shed 3 bases, with 12 bases lying between them. The CDR3 contains 16 residues. The germline CDR1 and CDR2 sequences are SGHVS and FQNEAQ. The CDR3 is CASSLVLGWDTGELFF. In DNA form, the CDR3 reads TGTGCCAGCAGCTTAGTGTTGGGGTGGGACACCGGGGAGCTGTTTTTT.